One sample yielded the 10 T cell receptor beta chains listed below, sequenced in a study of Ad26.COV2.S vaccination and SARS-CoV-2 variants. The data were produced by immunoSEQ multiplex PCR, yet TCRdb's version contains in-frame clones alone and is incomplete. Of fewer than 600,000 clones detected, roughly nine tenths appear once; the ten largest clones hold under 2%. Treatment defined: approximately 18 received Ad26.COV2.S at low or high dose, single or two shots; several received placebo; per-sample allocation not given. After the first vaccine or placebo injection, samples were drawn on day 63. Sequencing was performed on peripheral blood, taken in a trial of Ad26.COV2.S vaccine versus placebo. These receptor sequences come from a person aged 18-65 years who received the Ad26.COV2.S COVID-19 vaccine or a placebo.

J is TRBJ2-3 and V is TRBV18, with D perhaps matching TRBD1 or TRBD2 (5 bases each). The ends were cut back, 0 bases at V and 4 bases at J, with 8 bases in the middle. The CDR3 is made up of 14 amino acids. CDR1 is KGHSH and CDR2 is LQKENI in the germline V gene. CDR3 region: CASSPPGTPDTQYF. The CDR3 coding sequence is TGTGCCAGCTCACCACCCGGGACGCCAGATACGCAGTATTTT.

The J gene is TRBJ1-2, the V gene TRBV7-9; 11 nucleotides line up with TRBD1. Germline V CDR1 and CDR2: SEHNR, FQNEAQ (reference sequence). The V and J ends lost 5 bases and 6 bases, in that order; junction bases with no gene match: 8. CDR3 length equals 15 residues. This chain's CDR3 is CASSRRTGGHDGYTF. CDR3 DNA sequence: TGTGCCAGCAGCCGACGGACAGGGGGCCATGATGGCTACACCTTC.

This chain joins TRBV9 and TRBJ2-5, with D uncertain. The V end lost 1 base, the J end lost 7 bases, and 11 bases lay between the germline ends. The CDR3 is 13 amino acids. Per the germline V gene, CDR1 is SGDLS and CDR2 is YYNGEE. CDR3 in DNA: TGTGCCAGCAGCGTAACTGTCGCAGGGACCCAGTACTTC. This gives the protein CASSVTVAGTQYF.

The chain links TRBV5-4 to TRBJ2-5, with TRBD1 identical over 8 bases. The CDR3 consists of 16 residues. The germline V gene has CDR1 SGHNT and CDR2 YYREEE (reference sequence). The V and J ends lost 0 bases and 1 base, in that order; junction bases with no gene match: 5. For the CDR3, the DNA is TGTGCCAGCAGCTTGGGGGCCGGACAGGGCCAAGAGACCCAGTACTTC. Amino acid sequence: CASSLGAGQGQETQYF.

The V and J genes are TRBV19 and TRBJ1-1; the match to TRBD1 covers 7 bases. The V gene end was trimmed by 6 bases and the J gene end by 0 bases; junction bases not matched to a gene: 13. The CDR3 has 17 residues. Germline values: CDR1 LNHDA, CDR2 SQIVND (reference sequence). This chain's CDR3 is CASRYIGGYGVNTEAFF. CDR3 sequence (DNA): TGTGCCAGTAGATATATAGGGGGCTACGGGGTGAACACTGAAGCTTTCTTT.

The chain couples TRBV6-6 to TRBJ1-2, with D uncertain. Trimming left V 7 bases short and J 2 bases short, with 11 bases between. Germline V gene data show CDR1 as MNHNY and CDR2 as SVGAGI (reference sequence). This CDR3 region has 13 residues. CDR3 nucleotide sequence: TGTGCCAGCACTTATTATTTGAACTATGGCTACACCTTC. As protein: CASTYYLNYGYTF.

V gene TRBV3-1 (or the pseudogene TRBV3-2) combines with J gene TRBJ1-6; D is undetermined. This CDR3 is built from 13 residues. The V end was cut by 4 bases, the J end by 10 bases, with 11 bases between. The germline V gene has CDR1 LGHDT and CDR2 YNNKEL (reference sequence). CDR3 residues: CASSPPGGSPLHF. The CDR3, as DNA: TGTGCCAGCAGCCCTCCCGGTGGGTCACCCCTCCACTTT.

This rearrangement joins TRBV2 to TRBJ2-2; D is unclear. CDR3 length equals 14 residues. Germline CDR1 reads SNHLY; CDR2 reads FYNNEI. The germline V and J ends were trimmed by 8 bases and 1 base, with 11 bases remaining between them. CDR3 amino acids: CASRSLGNTGELFF. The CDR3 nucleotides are TGTGCCAGCCGGTCGCTGGGGAACACCGGGGAGCTGTTTTTT.

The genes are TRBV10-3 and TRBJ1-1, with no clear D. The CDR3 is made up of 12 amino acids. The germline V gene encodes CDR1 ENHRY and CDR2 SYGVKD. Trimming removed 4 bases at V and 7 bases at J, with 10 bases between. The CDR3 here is CAISATDGEAFF. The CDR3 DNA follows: TGTGCCATCAGTGCTACGGACGGTGAAGCTTTCTTT.

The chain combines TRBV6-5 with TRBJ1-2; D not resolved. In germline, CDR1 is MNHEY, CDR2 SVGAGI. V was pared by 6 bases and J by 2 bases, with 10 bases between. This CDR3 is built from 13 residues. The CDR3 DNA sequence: TGTGCCAGCAGAGGTACGCCGAACTATGGCTACACCTTC. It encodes CASRGTPNYGYTF.